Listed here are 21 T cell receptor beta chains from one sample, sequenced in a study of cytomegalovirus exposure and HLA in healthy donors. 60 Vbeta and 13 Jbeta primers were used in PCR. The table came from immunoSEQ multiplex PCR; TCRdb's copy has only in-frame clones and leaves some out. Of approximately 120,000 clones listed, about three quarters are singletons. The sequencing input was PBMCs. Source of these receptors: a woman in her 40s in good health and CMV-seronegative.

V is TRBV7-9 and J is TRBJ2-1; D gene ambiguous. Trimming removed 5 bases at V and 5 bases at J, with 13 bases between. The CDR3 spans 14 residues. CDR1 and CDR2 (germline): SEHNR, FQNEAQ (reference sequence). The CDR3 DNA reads TGTGCCAGCAGCGCCCGGCCTACTAACAATGAGCAGTTCTTC. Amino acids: CASSARPTNNEQFF.

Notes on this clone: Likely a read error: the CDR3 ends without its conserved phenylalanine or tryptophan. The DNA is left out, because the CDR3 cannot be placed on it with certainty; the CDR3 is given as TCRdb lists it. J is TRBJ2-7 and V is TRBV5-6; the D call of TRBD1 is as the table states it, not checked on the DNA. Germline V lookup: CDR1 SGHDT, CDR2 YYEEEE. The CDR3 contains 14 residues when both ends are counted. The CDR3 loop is CASSLTGGLIETTM.

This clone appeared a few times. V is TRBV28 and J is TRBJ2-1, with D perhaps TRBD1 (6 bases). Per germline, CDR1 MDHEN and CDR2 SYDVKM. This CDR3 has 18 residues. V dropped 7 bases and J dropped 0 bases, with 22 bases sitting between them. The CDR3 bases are TGTGCCAGCACCCGAACAGGGTTGACCTCAAGCTCCTACAATGAGCAGTTCTTC. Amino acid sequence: CASTRTGLTSSSYNEQFF.

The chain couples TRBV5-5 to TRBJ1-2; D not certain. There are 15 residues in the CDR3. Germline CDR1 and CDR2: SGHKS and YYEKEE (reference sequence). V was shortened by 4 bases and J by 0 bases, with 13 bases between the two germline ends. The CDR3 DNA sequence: TGTGCCAGCAGCCCGGGGAGGCGTACTAACTATGGCTACACCTTC. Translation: CASSPGRRTNYGYTF.

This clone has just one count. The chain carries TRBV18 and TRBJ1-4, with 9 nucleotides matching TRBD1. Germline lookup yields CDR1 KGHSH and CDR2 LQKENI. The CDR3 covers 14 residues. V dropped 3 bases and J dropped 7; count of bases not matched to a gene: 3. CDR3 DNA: TGTGCCAGCTCACCGGACAGGGGAAGTGAAAAACTGTTTTTT. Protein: CASSPDRGSEKLFF.

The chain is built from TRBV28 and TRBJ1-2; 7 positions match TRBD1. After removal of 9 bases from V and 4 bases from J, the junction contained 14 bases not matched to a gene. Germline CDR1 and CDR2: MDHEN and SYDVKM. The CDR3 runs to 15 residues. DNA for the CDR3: TGTGCCAGTCAAACAGGGGCCACCCTCTCCTATGGCTACACCTTC. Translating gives CASQTGATLSYGYTF.

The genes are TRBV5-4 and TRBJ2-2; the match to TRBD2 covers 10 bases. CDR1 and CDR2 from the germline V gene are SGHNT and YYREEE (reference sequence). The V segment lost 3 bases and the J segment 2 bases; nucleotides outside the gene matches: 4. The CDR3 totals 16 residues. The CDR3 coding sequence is TGTGCCAGCAGCTCCAGGACTAGCGGAAACACCGGGGAGCTGTTTTTT. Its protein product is CASSSRTSGNTGELFF.

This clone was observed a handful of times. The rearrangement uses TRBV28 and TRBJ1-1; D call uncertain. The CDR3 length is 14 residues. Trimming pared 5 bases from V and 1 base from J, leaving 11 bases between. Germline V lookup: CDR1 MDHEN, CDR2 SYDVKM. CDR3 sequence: CASSAATENTEAFF. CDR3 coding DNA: TGTGCCAGCAGTGCCGCTACCGAGAACACTGAAGCTTTCTTT.

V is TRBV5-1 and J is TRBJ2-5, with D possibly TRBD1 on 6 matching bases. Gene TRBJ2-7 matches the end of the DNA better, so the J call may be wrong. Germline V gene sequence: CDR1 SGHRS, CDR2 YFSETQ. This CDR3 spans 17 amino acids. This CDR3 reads CASSLAGGQLSSYEQYF. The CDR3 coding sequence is TGCGCCAGCAGCTTGGCCGGAGGACAGCTGAGCTCCTACGAGCAGTACTTC.

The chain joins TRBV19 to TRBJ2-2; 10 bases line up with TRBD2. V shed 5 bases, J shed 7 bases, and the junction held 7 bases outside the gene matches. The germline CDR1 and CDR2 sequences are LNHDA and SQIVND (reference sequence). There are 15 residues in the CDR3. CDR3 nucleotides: TGTGCCAGTAGTCCTCTAGCGGGAGCGGGCGGGGAGCTGTTTTTT. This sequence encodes CASSPLAGAGGELFF.

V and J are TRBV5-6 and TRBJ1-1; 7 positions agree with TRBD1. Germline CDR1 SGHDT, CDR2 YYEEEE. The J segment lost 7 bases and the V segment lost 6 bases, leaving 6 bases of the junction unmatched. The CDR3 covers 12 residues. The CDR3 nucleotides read TGTGCCAGCACCTACCAGGGGGTTGAAGCTTTCTTT. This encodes CASTYQGVEAFF.

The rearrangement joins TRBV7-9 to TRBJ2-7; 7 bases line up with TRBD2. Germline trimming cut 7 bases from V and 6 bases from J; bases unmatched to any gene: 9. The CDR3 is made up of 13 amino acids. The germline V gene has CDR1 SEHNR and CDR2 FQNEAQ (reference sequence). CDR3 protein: CASNTQLAIEQYF. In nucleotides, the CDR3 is TGTGCCAGCAACACTCAACTAGCGATCGAGCAGTACTTC.

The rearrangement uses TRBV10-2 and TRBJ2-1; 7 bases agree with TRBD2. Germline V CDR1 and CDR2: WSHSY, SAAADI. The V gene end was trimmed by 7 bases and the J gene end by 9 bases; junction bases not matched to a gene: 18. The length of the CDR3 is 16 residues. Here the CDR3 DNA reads TGCGCCAGCATATCCATCTCGAGGCGGGAGAGGGGTGAGCAGTTCTTC. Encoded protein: CASISISRRERGEQFF.

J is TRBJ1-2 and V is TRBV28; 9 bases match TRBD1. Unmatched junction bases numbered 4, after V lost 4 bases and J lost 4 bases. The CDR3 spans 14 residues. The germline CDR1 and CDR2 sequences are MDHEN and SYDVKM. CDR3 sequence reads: CASSYQTGGYGYTF. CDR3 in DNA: TGTGCCAGCAGTTACCAGACAGGGGGCTATGGCTACACCTTC.

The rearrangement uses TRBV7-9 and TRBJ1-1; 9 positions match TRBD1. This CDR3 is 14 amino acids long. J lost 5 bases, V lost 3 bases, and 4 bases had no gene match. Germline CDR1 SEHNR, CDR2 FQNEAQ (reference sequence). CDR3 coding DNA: TGTGCCAGCAGCTTCACAGGGGGCGTGACTGAAGCTTTCTTT. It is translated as CASSFTGGVTEAFF.

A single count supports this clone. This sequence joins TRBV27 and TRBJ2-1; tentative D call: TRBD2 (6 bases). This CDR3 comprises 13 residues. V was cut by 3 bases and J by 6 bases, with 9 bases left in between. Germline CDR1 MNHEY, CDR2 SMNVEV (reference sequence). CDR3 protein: CASSLGAGNEQFF. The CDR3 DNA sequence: TGTGCCAGCAGTTTGGGAGCGGGCAATGAGCAGTTCTTC.

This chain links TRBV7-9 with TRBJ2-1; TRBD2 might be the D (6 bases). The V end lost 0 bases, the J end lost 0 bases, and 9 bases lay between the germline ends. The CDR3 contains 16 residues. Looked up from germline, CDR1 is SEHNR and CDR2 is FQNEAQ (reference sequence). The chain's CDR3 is CASSLAGGASYNEQFF. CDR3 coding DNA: TGTGCCAGCAGCTTAGCGGGAGGCGCCTCCTACAATGAGCAGTTCTTC.

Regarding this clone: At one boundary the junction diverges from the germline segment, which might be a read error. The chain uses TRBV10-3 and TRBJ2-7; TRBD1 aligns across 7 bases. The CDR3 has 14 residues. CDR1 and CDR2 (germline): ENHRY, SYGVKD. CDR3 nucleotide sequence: TGTGCCATCAGTGAGCAGACATTGGGGACAGCGAACCTCTTC. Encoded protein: CAISEQTLGTANLF.

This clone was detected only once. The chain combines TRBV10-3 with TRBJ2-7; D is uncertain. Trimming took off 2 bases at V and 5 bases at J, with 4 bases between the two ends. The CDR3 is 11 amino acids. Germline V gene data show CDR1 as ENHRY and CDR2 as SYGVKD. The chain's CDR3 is CAISERDEQYF. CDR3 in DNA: TGTGCCATCAGTGAGCGGGACGAGCAGTACTTC.

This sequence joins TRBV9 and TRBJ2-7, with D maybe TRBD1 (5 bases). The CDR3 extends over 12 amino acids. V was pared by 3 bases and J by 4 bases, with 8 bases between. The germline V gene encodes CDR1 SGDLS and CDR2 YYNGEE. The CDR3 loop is CASSATEYEQYF. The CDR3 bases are TGTGCCAGCAGCGCGACAGAGTACGAGCAGTACTTC.

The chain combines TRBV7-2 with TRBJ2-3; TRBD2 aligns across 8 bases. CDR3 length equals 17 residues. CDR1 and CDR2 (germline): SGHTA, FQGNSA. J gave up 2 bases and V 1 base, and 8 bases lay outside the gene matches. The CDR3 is CASSLVAGGTYTDTQYF. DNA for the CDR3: TGTGCCAGCAGCTTAGTGGCGGGAGGAACTTACACAGATACGCAGTATTTT.